The 18 T cell receptor beta chains listed next were all sequenced from one sample in a study of Graves' ophthalmopathy and Graves' hyperthyroidism. RNA transcripts were the source from which TCR beta CDR3 regions were amplified. RT-PCR with HTBI primers came first, then second-round multiplex PCR. TCRdb redid the calling of the multiplex PCR reads with MiXCR, one entry per CDR3 protein. Seen here are roughly 420,000 distinct CDR3 sequences, under 25% observed once, and the top ten hold approximately 3.2%. Specimen: peripheral blood. These receptors were obtained from a woman aged 18-29 years with stable Graves' hyperthyroidism.

The rearrangement uses TRBV7-8 and TRBJ2-6; 7 bases are a match to TRBD2. Germline trimming cut 4 bases from V and 1 base from J; bases unmatched to any gene: 10. In germline, CDR1 is SGHVS, CDR2 FQNEAQ. The CDR3 has 18 amino acids. For the CDR3, the DNA is TGTGCCAGCAGCTCCCCCGGCGGGAGATTGTCTGGGGCCAACGTCCTGACTTTC. It is translated as CASSSPGGRLSGANVLTF. Filled out from reference TRBV7-8 and TRBJ2-6, the complete variable domain reads GAGVSQSPRYKVAKRGQDVALRCDPISGHVSLFWYQQALGQGPEFLTYFQNEAQLDKSGLPSDRFFAERPEGSVSTLKIQRTQQEDSAVYLCASSSPGGRLSGANVLTFGAGSRLTVL.

This chain uses TRBV14 with TRBJ2-7, with D unresolved. The CDR3 loop spans 13 amino acids. V was pared by 3 bases and J by 4 bases, with 10 bases between. From germline, CDR1 is SGHDN and CDR2 FVKESK. CDR3 residues: CASSHSNSYEQYF. As DNA, the CDR3 is TGTGCCAGCAGCCACTCGAACTCATACGAGCAGTACTTC. The whole variable domain, filled in from reference TRBV14 and TRBJ2-7, reads EAGVTQFPSHSVIEKGQTVTLRCDPISGHDNLYWYRRVMGKEIKFLLHFVKESKQDESGMPNNRFLAERTGGTYSTLKVQPAELEDSGVYFCASSHSNSYEQYFGPGTRLTVT.

This clonotype was detected many times. V is TRBV30 and J is TRBJ2-2; possibly TRBD1 or TRBD2 for D (6 bases each). CDR3 length: 15 amino acids. Germline V gene sequence: CDR1 GTSNPN, CDR2 SVGIG (reference sequence). V lost 3 bases and J lost 3, with 14 bases in between. Here the CDR3 DNA reads TGTGCCTGGAGCGGGAGTCACAGGGACACCGGGGAGCTGTTTTTT. Translated: CAWSGSHRDTGELFF.

This clonotype was counted only a few times. Just one base apart from a much larger clone, this may be a read error. The CDR3 end shows no conserved phenylalanine or tryptophan, and so a read error is likely. This chain uses TRBV6-1 with TRBJ2-7; a possible D gene is TRBD2 (5 bases). Germline CDR1 reads MNHNS; CDR2 reads SASEGT. This CDR3 comprises 13 residues. Trimming took off 5 bases at V and 0 bases at J, with 8 bases between the two ends. The CDR3 loop is CASSRDYSYEQYL. CDR3 coding DNA: TGTGCCAGCAGTCGTGACTACTCCTACGAGCAGTACCTC.

The rearrangement links TRBV6-2 or TRBV6-3 to TRBJ2-2; TRBD2 agrees at 7 bases. The CDR3 contains 16 residues. CDR1 and CDR2 from the germline V gene are MNHEY and SVGEGT. Trimming removed 7 bases from V and 3 bases from J; junction bases left unmatched: 11. In DNA, the CDR3 is TGTGCCAGCACGGTACAGCGGGATAGGGACACCGGGGAGCTGTTTTTT. It translates to CASTVQRDRDTGELFF.

Many counts were recorded for this clonotype. The rearrangement uses TRBV30 and TRBJ1-1, with a weak D call TRBD1 (6 bases). The CDR3 consists of 13 residues. V was shortened by 3 bases and J by 4 bases, with 12 bases between the two germline ends. Germline assignment: CDR1 GTSNPN and CDR2 SVGIG (reference sequence). CDR3 loop: CAWRGGSVTEAFF. DNA for the CDR3: TGTGCCTGGAGAGGGGGGTCGGTCACTGAAGCTTTCTTT.

Regarding this clonotype: A read error is likely, as this CDR3 ends without the conserved phenylalanine or tryptophan. It is unclear where the CDR3 begins or ends on the DNA, so no DNA is shown, and the CDR3 is as TCRdb lists it. CDR3 residues: CASSSQGARSYGYRL. This chain connects TRBV12-3 or TRBV12-4 to TRBJ1-2; the table's D call, TRBD1, was not checked against the DNA. The CDR3 numbers 15 amino acids, ends counted.

In its sample, this clonotype was seen a few times. The rearrangement joins TRBV2 to TRBJ2-5; 9 bases line up with TRBD2. The germline gives CDR1 SNHLY, CDR2 FYNNEI. The CDR3 extends over 14 amino acids. Trimming removed 5 bases from V and 4 bases from J; junction bases left unmatched: 5. Here the CDR3 DNA reads TGTGCCAGCAGTTGGACTAGCGTTGTAGAGACCCAGTACTTC. Its translation is CASSWTSVVETQYF.

This rearrangement joins TRBV4-1 to TRBJ2-2, with D maybe TRBD1 (5 bases). This CDR3 contains 15 residues. Germline CDR1 MGHRA, CDR2 YSYEKL. V dropped 1 base and J dropped 2 bases, with 8 bases sitting between them. CDR3 bases: TGCGCCAGCAGCCAAGTCAGGGTCAACACCGGGGAGCTGTTTTTT. As protein: CASSQVRVNTGELFF.

The chain recombines TRBV6-2 or TRBV6-3 with TRBJ2-5; 16 bases map to TRBD2. V trimming: 9 bases; J trimming: 3 bases; junction bases outside the gene matches: 1. Germline V gene sequence: CDR1 MNHEY, CDR2 SVGEGT. CDR3 size: 14 residues. CDR3 coding DNA: TGTGCCAGAGGGACTAGCGGGAGGGAAGAGACCCAGTACTTC. It translates to CARGTSGREETQYF.

CDR3 sequence: CASNLDRSSYEQYF. CDR3 nucleotides: TGTGCCAGCAATTTGGACAGGAGCTCCTACGAGCAGTACTTC. The chain has TRBV12-3 or TRBV12-4 and TRBJ2-7; TRBD1 aligns across 7 bases. The CDR3 is 14 residues long. The ends lost 7 bases at V and 0 bases at J; junction bases unmatched: 6.

This clonotype came up many times. The chain employs TRBV13 and TRBJ1-1, with 7 bases identical to TRBD1. The CDR3 consists of 13 residues. The V and J ends lost 5 bases and 5 bases, in that order; junction bases with no gene match: 5. Germline-derived CDR1 and CDR2 are PRHDT and FYEKMQ (reference sequence). CDR3 sequence (DNA): TGTGCCAGCAGCCGACAGGGAAGTACTGAAGCTTTCTTT. This encodes CASSRQGSTEAFF. Full variable domain (rest looked up from reference TRBV13 and TRBJ1-1): AAGVIQSPRHLIKEKRETATLKCYPIPRHDTVYWYQQGPGQDPQFLISFYEKMQSDKGSIPDRFSAQQFSDYHSELNMSSLELGDSALYFCASSRQGSTEAFFGQGTRLTVV.

This clonotype was counted many times. This rearrangement joins TRBV3-1 to TRBJ1-5; perhaps TRBD1 as D (6 bases). This CDR3 has 15 amino acids. The V gene lost 0 bases and the J gene lost 9 bases, with 15 bases spanning the gap. Germline CDR1 and CDR2: LGHDT and YNNKEL (reference sequence). The CDR3 DNA follows: TGTGCCAGCAGCCAAGAGAGCCAGGGGTTGGCGCCCCAGCATTTT. This codes for CASSQESQGLAPQHF.

The chain is built from TRBV28 and TRBJ2-5; D uncertain. The CDR3 has 14 amino acids. V lost 6 bases to trimming and J lost 5 bases, with 16 bases between them. CDR1 MDHEN and CDR2 SYDVKM come from the germline V gene. The CDR3 loop is CASSPYRARETQYF. The CDR3 region has the DNA TGTGCCAGCAGCCCCTATCGGGCAAGGGAGACCCAGTACTTC.

The chain uses TRBV20-1 and TRBJ2-7; 9 nucleotides align to TRBD2. The CDR3 consists of 15 residues. V gave up 0 bases and J gave up 7 bases; unmatched junction bases: 10. Per germline, CDR1 DFQATT and CDR2 SNEGSKA (reference sequence). The CDR3 loop is CSARDGLAQGTEQYF. CDR3 in DNA: TGCAGTGCTAGAGACGGACTAGCGCAGGGGACGGAGCAGTACTTC.

The chain is built from TRBV30 and TRBJ2-7; no reliable D call. Germline V gives CDR1 GTSNPN, CDR2 SVGIG (reference sequence). The CDR3 is 14 amino acids. The germline V and J ends were trimmed by 4 bases and 6 bases, with 19 bases remaining between them. The CDR3 reads CAWTPEARRGEQYF. In DNA, the CDR3 is TGTGCCTGGACGCCTGAGGCCCGCCGTGGCGAGCAGTACTTC.

This clonotype occurred many times. V is TRBV3-1 and J is TRBJ1-5; TRBD1 is a possible D gene (6 bases). The ends were cut back, 0 bases at V and 7 bases at J, with 13 bases in the middle. The CDR3 is 15 amino acids. In germline, CDR1 is LGHDT, CDR2 YNNKEL (reference sequence). Written as DNA, the CDR3 is TGTGCCAGCAGCCAAGATTCAACAGGGACGCAGCCCCAGCATTTT. Amino acid sequence: CASSQDSTGTQPQHF.

In its sample, this clonotype was seen many times. The rearrangement links TRBV10-3 to TRBJ2-7, with D unresolved. V lost 6 bases and J lost 4, with 13 bases in between. Germline V lookup: CDR1 ENHRY, CDR2 SYGVKD. The CDR3 length is 13 residues. DNA for the CDR3: TGTGCCATCAGCGGCCCAACCTGGTACGAGCAGTACTTC. Protein: CAISGPTWYEQYF.